Shown below are 19 T cell receptor beta chains from a single sample sequenced in a study of a mutant IDH1 vaccine in newly diagnosed glioma. The time point was: week 35, safety follow-up. A single vaccine dose contained 300 ug of mutant IDH1 20-mer peptide, and topical imiquimod was used with it. TCRdb's table, derived via immunoSEQ multiplex PCR, lists solely in-frame clones and lacks some. The sample holds 58,000 or so clones, approximately 87% seen once. These receptors lack a known antigen. The sequencing used PBMCs, collected from a glioma patient whose treatment included an IDH1 peptide vaccine. The source is a middle-aged man with glioma.

The genes are TRBV6-6 and TRBJ2-3; D remains unclear. Germline CDR1 MNHNY, CDR2 SVGAGI (reference sequence). This CDR3 region has 13 residues. V was shortened by 2 bases and J by 7 bases, with 10 bases between the two germline ends. As DNA, the CDR3 is TGTGCCAGCAGTTACGCACTGCGGAATACGCAGTATTTT. Encoded protein: CASSYALRNTQYF.

This chain uses TRBV28 with TRBJ2-7, with D maybe TRBD2 (6 bases). The CDR3 has 14 residues. V was cut by 6 bases and J by 0 bases, with 12 bases left in between. CDR1 is MDHEN and CDR2 is SYDVKM in the germline V gene. The CDR3 protein is CASRYRETSYEQYF. The DNA for the CDR3 is TGTGCCAGCAGGTACCGGGAGACCTCCTACGAGCAGTACTTC.

The chain couples TRBV27 to TRBJ1-1; D not certain. This CDR3 comprises 13 residues. Trimming took off 7 bases at V and 0 bases at J, with 9 bases between the two ends. Germline CDR1 and CDR2: MNHEY and SMNVEV (reference sequence). CDR3 amino acids: CASKVTMNTEAFF. In DNA, the CDR3 is TGTGCCAGCAAGGTAACTATGAACACTGAAGCTTTCTTT.

The chain is built from TRBV5-6 and TRBJ1-2; 8 positions match TRBD1. J was trimmed by 5 bases and V by 5 bases; bases with no gene match: 8. CDR1 and CDR2 (germline): SGHDT, YYEEEE. This CDR3 is 14 amino acids long. The CDR3 DNA is TGTGCCAGCAGGTTGCCAGGACAGGGTTATGGCTACACCTTC. Its translation: CASRLPGQGYGYTF.

This clone has just one count. V is TRBV19 and J is TRBJ2-1; TRBD2 matches at 8 bases. The CDR3 totals 17 residues. Trimming cost V 0 bases and J 9 bases; bases outside gene matches: 13. CDR1 is LNHDA, CDR2 SQIVND, per germline (reference sequence). The CDR3 sequence is CASSIDPPGLGKCEQFF. In DNA form, the CDR3 reads TGTGCCAGTAGTATAGATCCCCCGGGACTAGGCAAATGTGAGCAGTTCTTC.

V gene TRBV9 combines with J gene TRBJ2-3, with 10 bases matching TRBD2. This CDR3 is built from 15 residues. V trimming: 2 bases; J trimming: 4 bases; junction bases outside the gene matches: 4. The germline gives CDR1 SGDLS, CDR2 YYNGEE. The DNA for the CDR3 is TGTGCCAGCAGCGTTAGCGGGAGGCTCTCAGATACGCAGTATTTT. Translated: CASSVSGRLSDTQYF.

V and J are TRBV4-2 and TRBJ2-1; 9 bases line up with TRBD2. V shed 4 bases and J 0 bases; nucleotides not matched to a gene: 13. CDR3 size: 19 residues. Germline CDR1 is LGHNA and CDR2 is YNFKEQ. Here the CDR3 DNA reads TGTGCCAGCAGCCGATCCGCGACTAGCGGCGCTAGCTCCTACAATGAGCAGTTCTTC. Translation: CASSRSATSGASSYNEQFF.

This clone has just a few counts. The chain is built from TRBV29-1 and TRBJ1-2; D unclear. Germline V gene data show CDR1 as SQVTM and CDR2 as ANQGSEA. Trimming left V 1 base short and J 6 bases short, with 6 bases between. This CDR3 has 11 residues. CDR3 protein: CSVEVVDGYTF. The CDR3 DNA reads as TGCAGCGTTGAAGTTGTCGATGGCTACACCTTC.

The rearrangement uses TRBV6-5 and TRBJ2-4, with TRBD1 matching over 7 bases. This CDR3 has 14 residues. Losses at the gene ends were 7 bases for V and 3 bases for J; bases not matched to a gene: 6. The germline gives CDR1 MNHEY, CDR2 SVGAGI. CDR3 sequence reads: CASIDRVGKNIQYF. CDR3 nucleotide sequence: TGTGCCAGCATCGACAGGGTGGGCAAAAACATTCAGTACTTC.

The gene calls are TRBV6-6 and TRBJ2-5; 8 bases are shared with TRBD2. CDR3 size: 16 residues. After removal of 1 base from V and 5 bases from J, the junction contained 9 bases not matched to a gene. Germline assignment: CDR1 MNHNY and CDR2 SVGAGI (reference sequence). The CDR3 region is CASSYLAGTSEETQYF. CDR3 coding DNA: TGTGCCAGCAGTTACTTAGCAGGGACTAGTGAGGAGACCCAGTACTTC.

The CDR3 DNA sequence: TGTGCCAGCAGTGAACGGGAACGCGCTGGGGCCAACGTCCTGACTTTC. It translates to CASSERERAGANVLTF. V gene TRBV2 combines with J gene TRBJ2-6, with D maybe TRBD2 (5 bases). V was shortened by 2 bases and J by 2 bases, with 10 bases between the two germline ends. Germline lookup yields CDR1 SNHLY and CDR2 FYNNEI. CDR3 length: 16 amino acids.

The chain uses TRBV18 and TRBJ2-7; D is undetermined. The CDR3 covers 13 residues. CDR1 and CDR2 from the germline V gene are KGHSH and LQKENI. The V end was cut by 1 base, the J end by 6 bases, with 10 bases between. CDR3 protein: CASSPRGSGEQYF. The CDR3 coding sequence is TGTGCCAGCTCACCACGGGGTTCGGGCGAGCAGTACTTC. Supplemented by reference TRBV18 and TRBJ2-7, the full variable domain reads NAGVMQNPRHLVRRRGQEARLRCSPMKGHSHVYWYRQLPEEGLKFMVYLQKENIIDESGMPKERFSAEFPKEGPSILRIQQVVRGDSAAYFCASSPRGSGEQYFGPGTRLTVT.

This clone was observed once. The chain uses TRBV5-1 and TRBJ2-3; 8 nucleotides agree with TRBD1. Germline V gene sequence: CDR1 SGHRS, CDR2 YFSETQ. The CDR3 sequence is 16 residues long. Unmatched junction bases numbered 12, after V lost 4 bases and J lost 5 bases. This chain's CDR3 is CASSRAGQGAEDTQYF. The CDR3 coding sequence is TGCGCCAGCAGCCGGGCGGGGCAGGGGGCTGAAGATACGCAGTATTTT.

The V gene is TRBV7-9, the J gene TRBJ2-1; perhaps TRBD1 as D (7 bases). The CDR3 has 14 residues. Trimming cost V 1 base and J 8 bases, with 12 bases left between them. Germline-derived CDR1 and CDR2 are SEHNR and FQNEAQ (reference sequence). The CDR3 loop is CASSLEAGGYEQFF. In nucleotides, the CDR3 is TGTGCCAGCAGCTTAGAGGCAGGGGGGTATGAGCAGTTCTTC.

This sequence joins TRBV20-1 and TRBJ2-1; D uncertain. This CDR3 comprises 11 residues. Trimming took off 4 bases at V and 10 bases at J, with 11 bases between the two ends. Per germline, CDR1 DFQATT and CDR2 SNEGSKA (reference sequence). This CDR3 reads CSANDFREQFF. In DNA, the CDR3 is TGCAGTGCTAATGATTTCCGGGAGCAGTTCTTC.

The chain employs TRBV19 and TRBJ2-2, with D unclear. Germline-derived CDR1 and CDR2 are LNHDA and SQIVND (reference sequence). Trimming took off 7 bases at V and 2 bases at J, with 8 bases between the two ends. The CDR3 runs 13 residues. The CDR3 DNA follows: TGTGCCAGTATGGCGCCAAACACCGGGGAGCTGTTTTTT. Translation gives CASMAPNTGELFF. The full variable domain, rest sourced from reference TRBV19 and TRBJ2-2, is DGGITQSPKYLFRKEGQNVTLSCEQNLNHDAMYWYRQDPGQGLRLIYYSQIVNDFQKGDIAEGYSVSREKKESFPLTVTSAQKNPTAFYLCASMAPNTGELFFGEGSRLTVL.

On this clone itself: An end of the junction does not agree with germline; a read error may underlie this. This sequence joins TRBV7-7 and TRBJ2-7; 7 bases fit TRBD1. This CDR3 spans 15 amino acids. Germline assignment: CDR1 SSHAT and CDR2 FNYEAQ (reference sequence). CDR3 bases: TGTGCTAGCAGCTTGAGAGAGGGGGCTGGGTACGAGCAGTACTTC. Its translation: CASSLREGAGYEQYF. Filled out from reference TRBV7-7 and TRBJ2-7, the complete variable domain reads GAGVSQSPRYKVTKRGQDVTLRCDPISSHATLYWYQQALGQGPEFLTYFNYEAQPDKSGLPSDRFSAERPEGSISTLTIQRTEQRDSAMYRCASSLREGAGYEQYFGPGTRLTVT.

The chain joins TRBV12-5 to TRBJ1-1; possible D gene TRBD1, 6 bases. The CDR3 is 17 residues long. V lost 1 base to trimming and J lost 6 bases, with 21 bases between them. The germline CDR1 and CDR2 sequences are LGHNT and FRNRAP. The CDR3 DNA is TGTGCTAGTGGTTTGGCCCCAATGGGGTTAGGGGGAGCTGAAGCTTTCTTT. This encodes CASGLAPMGLGGAEAFF.

The chain carries TRBV5-1 and TRBJ2-1, with 15 positions matching TRBD2. CDR1 is SGHRS, CDR2 YFSETQ, per germline. There are 16 residues in the CDR3. Germline trimming cut 4 bases from V and 9 bases from J; bases unmatched to any gene: 8. The CDR3 region is CASSPGTSGGRGEQFF. In DNA form, the CDR3 reads TGCGCCAGCAGCCCTGGGACTAGCGGGGGGCGGGGTGAGCAGTTCTTC.